Presented here are 17 T cell receptor beta chains from one specimen sequenced in a study of T cells in Graves' hyperthyroidism and ophthalmopathy (dated by TCRdb to about 2019). Library generation was performed with multiplex PCR. Sequencing was carried out with an Illumina HiSeq 2000. The TCR beta CDR3 regions were amplified from the RNA transcripts. For the first round of RT-PCR on the TCR CDR3, the HTBI primer set was used together with the Qiagen OneStep RT-PCR kit. Clones were called with MiXCR by TCRdb after fastp trimmed the public reads at Q25, and only in-frame beta chains were retained. Each entry is one CDR3 protein sequence, shown with its most common DNA and genes. The sample table records hundreds of thousands of distinct CDR3 sequences; approximately 15% of these occur just once. The ten top clones hold roughly 10% of the sample. Sequencing was carried out using blood. All receptors come from a woman aged 18-29 years with Graves' hyperthyroidism.

A remark on this clonotype: This may arise from a read error, as a much more abundant clone is one base away. The chain has TRBV2 and TRBJ1-6; possibly TRBD1 for D (6 bases). Germline loops: CDR1 SNHLY, CDR2 FYNNEI. V was pared by 4 bases and J by 9 bases, with 10 bases between. CDR3 size: 13 residues. CDR3 in DNA: TGTGCCAGCAGTGTGCCGGGGGCTTCACCCCTCCACTTT. It is translated as CASSVPGASPLHF.

This clonotype was counted at least ten times. V usage is TRBV18 and J usage is TRBJ2-3; D gene unclear. Germline V lookup: CDR1 KGHSH, CDR2 LQKENI. The CDR3 sequence is 12 residues long. V was cut by 5 bases and J by 9 bases, with 12 bases left in between. CDR3 bases: TGTGCCAGCTCAACGTACGAGCAAACGCAGTATTTT. It specifies CASSTYEQTQYF.

The chain couples TRBV7-6 to TRBJ2-5; D unclear. Germline V gene data show CDR1 as SGHVS and CDR2 as FNYEAQ. The CDR3 sequence is 13 residues long. V was clipped by 5 bases and J by 6 bases, with 13 bases between them. The CDR3 here is CASSPSVGKTQYF. The DNA of the CDR3 is TGTGCCAGCAGCCCCAGCGTAGGCAAGACCCAGTACTTC.

This clonotype was observed a handful of times. The V gene is TRBV7-2, the J gene TRBJ2-1; TRBD2 matches 10 bases. The V gene end was trimmed by 3 bases and the J gene end by 3 bases; junction bases not matched to a gene: 5. The germline V gene has CDR1 SGHTA and CDR2 FQGNSA. CDR3 length: 16 amino acids. This CDR3 is CASSFRTSGDYNEQFF. DNA of the CDR3: TGTGCCAGCAGCTTCCGGACTAGCGGAGACTACAATGAGCAGTTCTTC.

The CDR3 reads CASADGFLFSTDTQYF. Here the CDR3 DNA reads TGTGCCAGCGCTGACGGGTTCCTCTTTAGCACAGATACGCAGTATTTT. This chain connects TRBV7-9 to TRBJ2-3; D gene uncertain. Germline CDR1 reads SEHNR; CDR2 reads FQNEAQ (reference sequence). Trimming stripped 8 bases from V and 0 bases from J, with 18 bases between. This CDR3 spans 16 amino acids.

Only a few counts were recorded for this clonotype. The V and J genes are TRBV6-1 and TRBJ2-7; D possibly uses TRBD1 or TRBD2 (5 bases each). The CDR3 loop spans 14 amino acids. Germline values: CDR1 MNHNS, CDR2 SASEGT. The V gene lost 10 bases and the J gene lost 3 bases, with 19 bases spanning the gap. CDR3 region: CAISWGFAVYEQYF. The CDR3, as DNA: TGTGCCATCTCCTGGGGGTTTGCGGTCTACGAGCAGTACTTC.

This clonotype has only a few counts. The chain is built from TRBV6-5 and TRBJ2-7, with 8 bases identical to TRBD1. The CDR3 loop spans 16 amino acids. The V segment lost 2 bases and the J segment 5 bases; nucleotides outside the gene matches: 11. Germline lookup yields CDR1 MNHEY and CDR2 SVGAGI. The DNA for the CDR3 is TGTGCCAGCAGTTACGAGACAGGGGTCGCCGGGAACGAGCAGTACTTC. Its protein product is CASSYETGVAGNEQYF.

The chain is built from TRBV2 and TRBJ1-2; D is ambiguous. Trimming shortened V by 2 bases and J by 8 bases, and 18 bases separated the two germline ends. Germline CDR1 SNHLY, CDR2 FYNNEI. CDR3 size: 15 residues. In DNA, the CDR3 is TGTGCCAGCAGTGAAATCAGACGGGAAGTCGGAGGCTACACCTTC. Translated, it gives CASSEIRREVGGYTF.

The sample holds many counts of this clonotype. This may be a read error: a much more frequent sequence differs by one nucleotide. The rearrangement uses TRBV12-3 or TRBV12-4 and TRBJ1-1, with unresolved D. The CDR3 consists of 13 residues. Trimming pared 6 bases from V and 0 bases from J, leaving 8 bases between. CDR3 DNA: TGTGCCAGCAGGTTGGACCTGAACACTGAAGCTTTCTTT. Translating it yields CASRLDLNTEAFF.

This clonotype was counted ten times or more. The CDR3 DNA is TGTGCCAGCAGCTTAGTCAGTAGCGGGGGCTCCTACGAGCAGTACTTC. Translation gives CASSLVSSGGSYEQYF. The gene calls are TRBV7-2 and TRBJ2-7; TRBD2 matches at 9 bases. The V gene's germline CDR1 is SGHTA and CDR2 FQGNSA. The ends lost 1 base at V and 0 bases at J; junction bases unmatched: 4. The CDR3 length is 16 residues.

This clonotype has a handful of counts. The chain employs TRBV4-1 and TRBJ2-1, with 7 nucleotides matching TRBD2. The CDR3 has 16 residues. Germline trimming cut 1 base from V and 3 bases from J; bases unmatched to any gene: 6. Germline V CDR1 and CDR2: MGHRA, YSYEKL. CDR3 protein: CASSQVRLAIYNEQFF. For the CDR3, the DNA is TGCGCCAGCAGCCAAGTCAGACTAGCTATCTACAATGAGCAGTTCTTC.

The chain's CDR3 is CASSASGRDEKLFF. In DNA form, the CDR3 reads TGTGCCAGCAGCGCCTCAGGACGGGATGAAAAACTGTTTTTT. The chain carries TRBV9 and TRBJ1-4, with D uncertain. Germline V gene sequence: CDR1 SGDLS, CDR2 YYNGEE. The ends were cut back, 3 bases at V and 6 bases at J, with 12 bases in the middle. The CDR3 consists of 14 residues.

This CDR3 is CASSLNRNTGELFF. In nucleotides, the CDR3 is TGTGCCAGCAGCTTGAACCGAAACACCGGGGAGCTGTTTTTT. The rearrangement links TRBV5-8 to TRBJ2-2; no firm D call. Trimming took off 1 base at V and 2 bases at J, with 6 bases between the two ends. CDR1 and CDR2 (germline): SGHTS, YDEGEE. The length of the CDR3 is 14 residues.

This clonotype was seen many times. The chain uses TRBV2 and TRBJ2-5, with 9 bases aligning to TRBD1. The junction had 9 bases not matched to a gene; V was cut back by 7 bases and J by 3 bases. The CDR3 consists of 15 residues. Looked up from germline, CDR1 is SNHLY and CDR2 is FYNNEI. CDR3 amino acids: CASKSVRDREETQYF. CDR3 coding DNA: TGTGCCAGCAAATCGGTCCGGGACAGGGAAGAGACCCAGTACTTC.

The J gene is TRBJ2-7, the V gene TRBV6-1; D may be TRBD2 (6 bases). The CDR3 sequence is 12 residues long. V was shortened by 8 bases and J by 4 bases, with 12 bases between the two germline ends. Germline V gene lookup returns CDR1 MNHNS and CDR2 SASEGT. In DNA form, the CDR3 reads TGTGCCAGCGGGTGGGGGGAGTACGAGCAGTACTTC. Its translation is CASGWGEYEQYF.

In this sample, this clonotype turned up many times. V and J are TRBV6-1 and TRBJ2-1; maybe TRBD1 (6 bases). The CDR3 extends over 19 amino acids. CDR1 and CDR2 from the germline V gene are MNHNS and SASEGT. V lost 6 bases and J lost 0, with 24 bases in between. CDR3 nucleotides: TGTGCCAGCAGCGCAACTTTAGGACAGTCCCATGGCTCCTACAATGAGCAGTTCTTC. It is translated as CASSATLGQSHGSYNEQFF.

CDR3 bases: TGTGCCAGCAGTCCAAGGGACGGCAAAAACATTCAGTACTTC. As protein: CASSPRDGKNIQYF. This chain joins TRBV5-8 and TRBJ2-4; the D gene could be TRBD1 or TRBD2 (5 bases each). Germline V lookup: CDR1 SGHTS, CDR2 YDEGEE. The CDR3 spans 14 residues. Trimming stripped 5 bases from V and 3 bases from J, with 12 bases between.